This T cell receptor beta chain came from a study of blood T cell repertoires in COVID-19. Measured with immunoSEQ multiplex PCR; TCRdb has only the in-frame clones, and not every one. Among some 200,000 clones listed, roughly four fifths were seen once. The V segment lost 5 bases and the J segment 3 bases; nucleotides outside the gene matches: 4. Germline V gives CDR1 MNHEY, CDR2 SMNVEV (reference sequence). This CDR3 spans 13 amino acids. This clone was found a few times. Sequenced material: peripheral blood. This sequence originates from a woman older than 75 with COVID-19, enrolled during active disease. V and J are TRBV27 and TRBJ2-7, with 7 bases matching TRBD2. The CDR3 DNA reads as TGTGCCAGCAGTGGGGGAGGGCGCTACGAGCAGTACTTC. Encoded protein: CASSGGGRYEQYF.